This TCR beta chain comes out of a study of T-cell memory formation after mild COVID-19. Turning to this clonotype: Antigen specificity is unknown.

The 5'RACE method, run with constant-segment primers, produced TCR alpha and TCR beta cDNA libraries (carrying sample barcodes and UMIs). Via MiXCR, TCRdb re-called the 5' RACE reads, giving one row per CDR3 protein. The sample yields a few hundred thousand distinct CDR3 sequences, under 30% seen once. Study observations and caveats: The study found contracting CD4+ clones mainly in CM and EM and contracting CD8+ clones in EMRA. Contracting clones, day 15 to 85, had balanced CD4/CD8, and later expanders favored CD4+.

The CDR3 spans 13 residues. The germline V gene encodes CDR1 GTSNPN and CDR2 SVGIG (reference sequence). Trimming removed 2 bases at V and 7 bases at J, with 12 bases between. The source of this sequence is an adult woman who had mild COVID-19 (a few samples of this study predate the infection). Cell type and time point are not known. The chain uses TRBV30 and TRBJ1-5; perhaps TRBD1 as D (5 bases). The sample was PBMCs or a T cell subset sorted from them (not recorded which). The DNA of the CDR3 is TGTGCCTGGAGTATAGGGGCGGCACAGCCCCAGCATTTT. This codes for CAWSIGAAQPQHF.